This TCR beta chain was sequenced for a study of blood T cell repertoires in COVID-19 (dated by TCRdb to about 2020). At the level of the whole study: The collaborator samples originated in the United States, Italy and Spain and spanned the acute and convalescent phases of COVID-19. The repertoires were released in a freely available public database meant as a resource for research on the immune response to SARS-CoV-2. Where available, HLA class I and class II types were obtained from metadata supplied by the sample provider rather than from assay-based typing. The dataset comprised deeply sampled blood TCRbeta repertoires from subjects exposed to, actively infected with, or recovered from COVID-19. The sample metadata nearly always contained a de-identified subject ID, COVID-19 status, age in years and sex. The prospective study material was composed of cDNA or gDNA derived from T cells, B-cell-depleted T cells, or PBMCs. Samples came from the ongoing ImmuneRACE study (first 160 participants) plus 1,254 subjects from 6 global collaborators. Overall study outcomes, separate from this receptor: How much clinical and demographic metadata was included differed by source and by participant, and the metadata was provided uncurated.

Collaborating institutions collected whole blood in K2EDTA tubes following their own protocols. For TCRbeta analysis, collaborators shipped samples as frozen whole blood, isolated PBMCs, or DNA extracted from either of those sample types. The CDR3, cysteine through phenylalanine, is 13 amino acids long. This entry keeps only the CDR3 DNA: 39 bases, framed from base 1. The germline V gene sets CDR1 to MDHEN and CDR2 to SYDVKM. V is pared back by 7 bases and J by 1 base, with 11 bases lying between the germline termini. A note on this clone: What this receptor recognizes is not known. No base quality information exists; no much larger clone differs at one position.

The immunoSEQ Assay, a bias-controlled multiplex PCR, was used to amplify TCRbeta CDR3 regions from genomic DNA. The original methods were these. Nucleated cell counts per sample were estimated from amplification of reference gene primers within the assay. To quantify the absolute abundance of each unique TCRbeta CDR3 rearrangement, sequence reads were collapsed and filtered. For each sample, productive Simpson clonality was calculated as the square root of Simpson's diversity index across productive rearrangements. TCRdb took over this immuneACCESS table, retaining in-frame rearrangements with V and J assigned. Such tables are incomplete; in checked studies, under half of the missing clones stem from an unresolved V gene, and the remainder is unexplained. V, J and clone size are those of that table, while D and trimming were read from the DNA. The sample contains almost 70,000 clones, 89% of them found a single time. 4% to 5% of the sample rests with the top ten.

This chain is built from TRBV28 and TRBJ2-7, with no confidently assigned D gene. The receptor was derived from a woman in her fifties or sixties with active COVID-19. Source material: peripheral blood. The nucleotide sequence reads TGTGCCAGCACCTTCGTGAGATCCTACGAGCAGTACTTC. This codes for CASTFVRSYEQYF.